The clone carrying this T cell receptor beta chain showed up just once. V was shortened by 3 bases and J by 5 bases, with 10 bases between the two germline ends. The CDR3 consists of 12 residues. Germline loops: CDR1 DFQATT, CDR2 SNEGSKA (reference sequence). The protocol was immunoSEQ multiplex PCR, while the TCRdb copy is restricted to in-frame clones and leaves out a portion. This sample carries 55,000 to 90,000 clones, approximately 90% of them seen once, and the ten largest clones take around 1.5%. The data originate from a study of blood T cell repertoires in COVID-19. Study context: COVID-19 samples collected from the United States, Italy and Spain covered acute and convalescent phases.

The sample consisted of peripheral blood. This sequence originates from a human donor in a cohort sampled during active COVID-19. The chain has TRBV20-1 and TRBJ2-5; a weak D match, TRBD2 (6 bases). The CDR3 DNA follows: TGCAGTGCTAGTTTAGGGAGGGAGACCCAGTACTTC. Translated, it gives CSASLGRETQYF.